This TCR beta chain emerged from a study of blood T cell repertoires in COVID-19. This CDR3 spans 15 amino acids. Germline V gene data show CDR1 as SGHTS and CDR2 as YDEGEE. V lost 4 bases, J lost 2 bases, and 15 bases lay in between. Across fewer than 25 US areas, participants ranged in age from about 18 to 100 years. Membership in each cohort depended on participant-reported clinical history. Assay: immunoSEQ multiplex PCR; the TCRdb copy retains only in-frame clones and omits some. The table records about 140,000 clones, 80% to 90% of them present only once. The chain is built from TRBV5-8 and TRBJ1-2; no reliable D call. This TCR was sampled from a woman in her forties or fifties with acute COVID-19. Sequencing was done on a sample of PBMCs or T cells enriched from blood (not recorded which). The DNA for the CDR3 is TGTGCCAGCAGCCAAGACGGGGTGGGGAACTATGGCTACACCTTC. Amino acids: CASSQDGVGNYGYTF. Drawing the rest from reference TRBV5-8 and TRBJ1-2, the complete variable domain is EAGVTQSPTHLIKTRGQQATLRCSPISGHTSVYWYQQALGLGLQFLLWYDEGEERNRGNFPPRFSGRQFPNYSSELNVNALELEDSALYLCASSQDGVGNYGYTFGSGTRLTVV.